The 22 T cell receptor beta chains below come from one sample, sequenced in a study of T cell responses to AZD1222 COVID-19 vaccine. Assay used: immunoSEQ multiplex PCR; TCRdb lists only in-frame clones, some missing. The data show tens of thousands of clones, with less than 95% seen just once and 37% held by the top ten. The sequenced sample was peripheral blood, obtained 28 days after the second AZD1222 dose. These receptors came from an adult who received the AZD1222 COVID-19 vaccine.

As to this clone: Other DNA sequences within the sample encode an identical CDR3. This chain links TRBV12-3 or TRBV12-4 with TRBJ1-2; 8 bases are a match to TRBD1. Trimming took 4 bases from V and 2 from J; bases not matched to a gene: 0. The CDR3 runs 13 residues. CDR3 protein: CASSWTGNYGYTF. Here the CDR3 DNA reads TGTGCCAGCAGTTGGACAGGGAACTATGGCTACACCTTC.

This rearrangement joins TRBV5-4 to TRBJ2-5; TRBD1 aligns across 9 bases. Per the germline V gene, CDR1 is SGHNT and CDR2 is YYREEE (reference sequence). V dropped 0 bases and J dropped 3; count of bases not matched to a gene: 6. The CDR3 runs 16 residues. CDR3 loop: CASSLVIRQGEETQYF. CDR3 coding DNA: TGTGCCAGCAGCTTGGTTATCCGACAGGGGGAAGAGACCCAGTACTTC.

The chain links TRBV24-1 to TRBJ1-5, with 7 bases fitting TRBD1. Germline V gene data show CDR1 as KGHDR and CDR2 as SFDVKD. The CDR3 is made up of 18 amino acids. The J segment lost 2 bases and the V segment lost 4 bases, leaving 13 bases of the junction unmatched. The CDR3 region has the DNA TGTGCCACCAGTGAGACACCGGGACAGAACGGGGGCAATCAGCCCCAGCATTTT. The encoded protein is CATSETPGQNGGNQPQHF.

The V gene is TRBV12-3 or TRBV12-4, the J gene TRBJ2-2; no clear D. V lost 2 bases and J lost 8, with 6 bases in between. The CDR3 runs 12 residues. This CDR3 is CASSLSGGELFF. DNA for the CDR3: TGTGCCAGCAGTTTATCTGGGGGGGAGCTGTTTTTT.

This clone came up once. CDR3 region: CASGSGTGVWELFF. The CDR3 DNA is TGTGCCAGCGGTTCCGGGACAGGGGTTTGGGAGCTGTTTTTT. V is TRBV6-2 or TRBV6-3 and J is TRBJ1-4; 10 bases map to TRBD1. The tail of the sequence fits TRBJ2-2 better, so the J call may be wrong. This CDR3 is 14 amino acids long. The V gene's germline CDR1 is MNHEY and CDR2 SVGEGT.

This clone has a single count. The junction and the germline gene differ at one end; a read error may be behind it. V gene TRBV20-1 combines with J gene TRBJ2-7; 9 bases agree with TRBD2. CDR3 size: 14 residues. Germline V CDR1 and CDR2: DFQATT, SNEGSKA (reference sequence). This CDR3 is CSASPSGVSNEQYF. The CDR3 DNA follows: TGCAGTGCTAGTCCTAGCGGGGTCTCCAACGAGCAGTACTTC.

J is TRBJ1-1 and V is TRBV10-1; no definite D call. V shed 0 bases and J shed 1 base, with 6 bases lying between them. Germline CDR1 WNHNN, CDR2 SYGVQD (reference sequence). The CDR3 consists of 14 residues. CDR3 amino acids: CASSESRSNTEAFF. The DNA for the CDR3 is TGCGCCAGCAGTGAGTCGCGGTCGAACACTGAAGCTTTCTTT.

The J gene is TRBJ1-2, the V gene TRBV10-3; maybe TRBD1 (6 bases). The germline CDR1 and CDR2 sequences are ENHRY and SYGVKD. The V end lost 2 bases, the J end lost 4 bases, and 14 bases lay between the germline ends. There are 15 residues in the CDR3. The CDR3 loop is CAISERDTFLYGYTF. CDR3 DNA sequence: TGTGCCATCAGTGAGCGGGACACCTTCCTCTATGGCTACACCTTC.

The genes are TRBV19 and TRBJ1-5, with unresolved D. The CDR3 extends over 12 amino acids. In germline, CDR1 is LNHDA, CDR2 SQIVND (reference sequence). V lost 1 base to trimming and J lost 7 bases, with 5 bases between them. The CDR3 loop is CASSIVGQPQHF. The CDR3 DNA reads as TGTGCCAGTAGTATAGTGGGCCAGCCCCAGCATTTT.

The genes are TRBV6-2 or TRBV6-3 and TRBJ1-2, with D perhaps matching TRBD1 (6 bases). Trimming took off 0 bases at V and 6 bases at J, with 8 bases between the two ends. The V gene's germline CDR1 is MNHEY and CDR2 SVGEGT. This CDR3 comprises 13 residues. CDR3 nucleotides: TGTGCCAGCAGTTACTCAGGGGGTCATGGCTACACCTTC. It encodes CASSYSGGHGYTF.

The rearrangement joins TRBV6-5 to TRBJ2-2; D is perhaps TRBD1 or TRBD2 (5 bases each). The germline CDR1 and CDR2 sequences are MNHEY and SVGAGI. V was shortened by 6 bases and J by 6 bases, with 14 bases between the two germline ends. The CDR3 runs 14 residues. This chain's CDR3 is CASRGQTKAGELFF. CDR3 DNA: TGTGCCAGCAGGGGGCAGACTAAAGCCGGGGAGCTGTTTTTT.

The chain joins TRBV7-2 to TRBJ2-1, with 10 bases identical to TRBD2. V lost 0 bases, J lost 10 bases, and 0 bases stayed unmatched. The germline V gene encodes CDR1 SGHTA and CDR2 FQGNSA. This CDR3 spans 13 amino acids. The DNA of the CDR3 is TGTGCCAGCAGCTTAGCGACTAGCGGGGAGCAGTTCTTC. It encodes CASSLATSGEQFF.

The chain employs TRBV15 and TRBJ1-1; tentative D call: TRBD1 (6 bases). The CDR3 is 13 residues long. Germline V gene data show CDR1 as LNHNV and CDR2 as YYDKDF (reference sequence). V shed 3 bases and J shed 1 base, with 6 bases lying between them. CDR3 in amino acids: CATSRGQNTEAFF. CDR3 DNA: TGTGCCACCAGCAGGGGACAGAACACTGAAGCTTTCTTT.

For the CDR3, the DNA is TGTGCCTCTACACCGGCTGGAAACACCATATATTTT. It translates to CASTPAGNTIYF. This rearrangement joins TRBV6-5 to TRBJ1-3; no clear D. The CDR3 extends over 12 amino acids. Germline CDR1 and CDR2: MNHEY and SVGAGI. The V and J ends lost 11 bases and 2 bases respectively, with 10 bases between them.

This clone was counted a single time. The J gene is TRBJ1-5, the V gene TRBV19; possible D gene TRBD1, 5 bases. From germline, CDR1 is LNHDA and CDR2 SQIVND (reference sequence). Trimming removed 6 bases at V and 3 bases at J, with 12 bases between. This CDR3 region has 14 residues. CDR3 in DNA: TGTGCCAGTAGCCCCGGGACGGACAATCAGCCCCAGCATTTT. Encoded protein: CASSPGTDNQPQHF.

The rearrangement links TRBV6-1 to TRBJ1-2; D is perhaps TRBD1 (5 bases). CDR1 is MNHNS and CDR2 is SASEGT in the germline V gene. V was cut by 3 bases and J by 4 bases, with 15 bases left in between. This CDR3 contains 15 residues. CDR3 region: CASSDRWGNLYGYTF. CDR3 bases: TGTGCCAGCAGTGACAGGTGGGGGAATCTCTATGGCTACACCTTC.

The rearrangement links TRBV11-2 to TRBJ1-4, with D maybe TRBD1 (6 bases). The CDR3 is 14 residues long. The germline V gene has CDR1 SGHAT and CDR2 FQNNGV. Trimming took 4 bases from V and 4 from J, leaving 10 bases between them. The CDR3 nucleotides read TGTGCCAGCAGCTGGGACACGATTAATGAAAAACTGTTTTTT. Amino acid sequence: CASSWDTINEKLFF.

The chain links TRBV9 to TRBJ1-1; 8 positions agree with TRBD1. V shed 3 bases, J shed 0 bases, and the junction held 7 bases outside the gene matches. Germline CDR1 is SGDLS and CDR2 is YYNGEE. This CDR3 comprises 16 residues. CDR3 DNA: TGTGCCAGCAGCGATAGACAGGGGCCCATGAACACTGAAGCTTTCTTT. This gives the protein CASSDRQGPMNTEAFF. The full variable domain, its missing parts supplied by reference TRBV9 and TRBJ1-1, is DSGVTQTPKHLITATGQRVTLRCSPRSGDLSVYWYQQSLDQGLQFLIQYYNGEERAKGNILERFSAQQFPDLHSELNLSSLELGDSALYFCASSDRQGPMNTEAFFGQGTRLTVV.

The chain has TRBV7-2 and TRBJ1-6, with 9 bases fitting TRBD1. The V segment lost 6 bases and the J segment 0 bases; nucleotides outside the gene matches: 9. Per germline, CDR1 SGHTA and CDR2 FQGNSA. CDR3 length: 18 residues. The CDR3 loop reads CASRPFGTGSSYNSPLHF. The CDR3 coding sequence is TGTGCCAGCAGACCCTTTGGGACAGGGTCCTCCTATAATTCACCCCTCCACTTT.

The gene calls are TRBV10-3 and TRBJ2-4, with a tentative D call TRBD2 (7 bases). This CDR3 has 16 residues. Germline CDR1 and CDR2: ENHRY and SYGVKD. Trimming pared 10 bases from V and 3 bases from J, leaving 22 bases between. Here the CDR3 reads CATGLGGGVVKNIQYF. CDR3 in DNA: TGTGCCACAGGGTTGGGAGGGGGGGTAGTCAAAAACATTCAGTACTTC.

This chain connects TRBV11-2 to TRBJ2-7, with 9 nucleotides matching TRBD1. The CDR3 runs to 15 residues. Germline V gene data show CDR1 as SGHAT and CDR2 as FQNNGV. The V and J ends lost 1 base and 4 bases, in that order; junction bases with no gene match: 5. Here the CDR3 DNA reads TGTGCCAGCAGCTTAGGGGACAGGGCCACGTACGAGCAGTACTTC. It specifies CASSLGDRATYEQYF.

The J gene is TRBJ1-6, the V gene TRBV6-5, with 8 bases that match TRBD1. Losses at the gene ends were 5 bases for V and 7 bases for J; bases not matched to a gene: 4. Germline CDR1 and CDR2: MNHEY and SVGAGI. The CDR3 is made up of 14 amino acids. In DNA form, the CDR3 reads TGTGCCAGCAGTCGGACAGGGACAAATTCACCCCTCCACTTT. This codes for CASSRTGTNSPLHF.